The 11 T cell receptor beta chains below come from one sample, sequenced in a study of TET2 disruption in CD19-targeted CAR T cells (dated by TCRdb to 2017 to 2018). Libraries were constructed by the immunoSEQ multiplex PCR assay. In its TCRdb copy, this immuneACCESS table keeps in-frame sequences only and misses some clones. Where compared with another copy, unresolved V genes explain less than half of these, and the others have no known cause. The table of this sample itemizes 25,000 or so clones. 1.9% of the sample belongs to the ten largest clones. Interpreted using the paper, the treatment or condition label stands for: autologous CTL019 cells: CD19 CAR with 4-1BB and CD3 zeta domains. These receptors have no identified antigens. Material: CD8- CAR+ T cells sorted from cultured blood T cells, obtained for CD19 CAR T cell therapy. What the cell subset or site label conveys for this sample: CD8-negative CAR-positive T cells from the infusion product. All receptors come from a man aged 70-80 years with chronic lymphocytic leukemia.

On this clone itself: The CDR3 is cut off 3 residues early in the read; its end comes from the germline J gene. The chain has TRBV2 and TRBJ2-5, with a tentative D call TRBD1 (6 bases). Germline CDR1 SNHLY, CDR2 FYNNEI. The CDR3 consists of 14 residues. V dropped 7 bases and J dropped 3 bases, with 15 bases sitting between them. The CDR3 loop reads CASIPWGLKETQYF. The sequenced part of the CDR3 DNA is TGTGCCAGCATTCCCTGGGGGCTGAAAGAGACC.

About this clone: The read finishes 3 residues shy of the CDR3 end, and the germline J gene is used to complete it. J is TRBJ1-2 and V is TRBV2, with 7 bases aligning to TRBD1. Germline V lookup: CDR1 SNHLY, CDR2 FYNNEI. This CDR3 comprises 15 residues. CDR3 amino acids: CASSETGSDTDTYTF. The part of the CDR3 DNA that was read is TGTGCCAGCAGCGAGACAGGGTCGGACACAGATACC.

A word on this clone: The read stops 3 residues short of the end of the CDR3; the missing end is completed from the germline J gene. This chain joins TRBV18 and TRBJ1-2; D call uncertain. This CDR3 spans 17 amino acids. The germline V gene has CDR1 KGHSH and CDR2 LQKENI. This chain's CDR3 is CASSPRTSGLTRDDYTF. CDR3 bases read: TGTGCCAGCTCACCTCGGACTAGCGGGCTAACCCGGGATGAC.

As to this clone: The CDR3 goes on 3 residues after the read ends, and that part is filled in from the germline J gene. This rearrangement joins TRBV9 to TRBJ2-1; 8 bases line up with TRBD2. The germline V gene encodes CDR1 SGDLS and CDR2 YYNGEE. V lost 0 bases to trimming and J lost 0 bases; unmatched junction nucleotides: 11. CDR3 length: 19 amino acids. The CDR3 bases that were read are TGTGCCAGCAGCGTAGGGTTGGGAGCGGGGGCTTCCTCCTACAATGAG. It translates to CASSVGLGAGASSYNE. In full, the CDR3 is CASSVGLGAGASSYNEQFF.

Notes on this clone: The CDR3 extends 3 residues past the end of the read, so its final part is completed from the germline J gene. The rearrangement uses TRBV28 and TRBJ2-7; TRBD1 aligns across 7 bases. This CDR3 contains 13 residues. Germline CDR1 reads MDHEN; CDR2 reads SYDVKM. Germline trimming cut 8 bases from V and 4 bases from J; bases unmatched to any gene: 8. CDR3 region: CASHRQGLYEQYF. Partial CDR3 DNA: TGTGCCAGCCACAGACAGGGCCTTTACGAG.

This chain's CDR3 is CASSRMRGTGGYEQYF. CDR3 DNA, as far as it was read: TGTGCCAGCAGCCGGATGAGGGGTACCGGCGGTTACGAG. The genes are TRBV3-1 (or the pseudogene TRBV3-2) and TRBJ2-7; the D call may be TRBD1 or TRBD2 (5 bases each). The missing CDR3 end, 3 residues past where the read stops, is filled in from the germline J gene. The CDR3 runs 16 residues. V was clipped by 4 bases and J by 4 bases, with 20 bases between them. Per the germline V gene, CDR1 is LGHDT and CDR2 is YNNKEL (reference sequence).

Turning to this clone: Read coverage stops 3 residues before the CDR3 terminus; the germline J gene supplies the remainder. The rearrangement uses TRBV7-9 and TRBJ1-1; D gene ambiguous. Trimming took 6 bases from V and 5 from J, leaving 10 bases between them. CDR3 size: 12 residues. The germline gives CDR1 SEHNR, CDR2 FQNEAQ (reference sequence). The CDR3 spells CASSRLGTEAFF. CDR3 DNA, as far as it was read: TGTGCCAGCAGTCGACTAGGGACTGAA.

Points on this clone: Read sequence stops 3 residues before the CDR3 end, and the germline J gene provides the missing end. This chain uses TRBV5-4 with TRBJ1-2, with a tentative D call TRBD1 (6 bases). The CDR3 runs 15 residues. The V gene's germline CDR1 is SGHNT and CDR2 YYREEE (reference sequence). The CDR3 DNA, read in part, is TGTGCCAGCAGCTCGTCAGGGGTATCCACGAGAGGC. Translation: CASSSSGVSTRG. The whole CDR3 sequence is CASSSSGVSTRGYTF.

With respect to this clone: The read stops 3 residues short of the end of the CDR3; the missing end is completed from the germline J gene. The chain employs TRBV18 and TRBJ2-4; 8 nucleotides align to TRBD1. The CDR3 contains 14 residues. Germline CDR1 reads KGHSH; CDR2 reads LQKENI. The sequenced part of the CDR3 DNA is TGTGCCAGCTCAGCCCGGACAGGGCAAGAGACT. Encoded protein: CASSARTGQET. The full CDR3 is CASSARTGQETQYF. Combining the CDR3 with reference TRBV18 and TRBJ2-4 gives the whole variable domain NAGVMQNPRHLVRRRGQEARLRCSPMKGHSHVYWYRQLPEEGLKFMVYLQKENIIDESGMPKERFSAEFPKEGPSILRIQQVVRGDSAAYFCASSARTGQETQYFGAGTRLSVL.

Details on this clone: The read gets to within 3 residues of the CDR3 end, and the germline J gene fills in the rest. The chain has TRBV2 and TRBJ2-1; TRBD2 matches 9 bases. Germline CDR1 and CDR2: SNHLY and FYNNEI. The CDR3 sequence is 15 residues long. Losses at the gene ends were 7 bases for V and 4 bases for J; bases not matched to a gene: 8. CDR3 amino acids: CASTLRGGGYNEQFF. Incomplete CDR3 DNA: TGTGCCAGCACTCTGCGGGGGGGCGGGTACAATGAG.

With regard to this clone: The read finishes 3 residues shy of the CDR3 end, and the germline J gene is used to complete it. The V gene is TRBV2, the J gene TRBJ2-4, with D perhaps matching TRBD1 (5 bases). Germline V gene data show CDR1 as SNHLY and CDR2 as FYNNEI. The CDR3 runs to 12 residues. CDR3 DNA (partial): TGTGCCAGCAGTGCAGGGAACGATGGT. Its protein product is CASSAGNDG. The CDR3 in full is CASSAGNDGQYF.